Listed below are T cell receptor beta chains from one sample, sequenced in a study of T cells in Graves' hyperthyroidism and ophthalmopathy. TCRdb processed the multiplex PCR reads anew with MiXCR; each CDR3 protein has one entry. Found here are 650,000 to 800,000 distinct CDR3 sequences, 45% of them singletons; the top ten hold less than 9%. Source material: peripheral blood or thyroid tissue (not recorded which). The receptor set was obtained from an adult man with Graves' disease, either hyperthyroidism or ophthalmopathy (not recorded which). The CDR3 runs from the conserved cysteine through the conserved F or W. D genes are given only for firm matches. Only some rows state a clone size, as once, few, many or a class for expanded clones.

V gene: TRBV19; J gene: TRBJ2-6; D gene: TRBD2; clone size: NA; CDR3 DNA: TGTGCCAGTAGGGGAACTAGCGGCTCTGGGGCCAACGTCCTGACTTTC; CDR3 protein: CASRGTSGSGANVLTF
V gene: TRBV20-1; J gene: TRBJ1-4; D gene: NA; clone size: NA; CDR3 DNA: TGCAGTGCTCCTGCAGGGACAACTAATGAAAAACTGTTTTTT; CDR3 protein: CSAPAGTTNEKLFF
V gene: TRBV7-9; J gene: TRBJ1-2; D gene: TRBD1; clone size: few; CDR3 DNA: TGTGCCAGCAGTCTCCGACAGGGGGTGACCTATGGCTACACCTTC; CDR3 protein: CASSLRQGVTYGYTF
V gene: TRBV4-1; J gene: TRBJ2-7; D gene: NA; clone size: NA; CDR3 DNA: TGCGCCAGCAGCCAAGACCCTAGCTCTGGGCACGAGCAGTACTTC; CDR3 protein: CASSQDPSSGHEQYF
V gene: TRBV7-9; J gene: TRBJ1-6; D gene: TRBD1; clone size: NA; CDR3 DNA: TGCGCCAGCAGCCATCTTGGGGGACAGGGAGATTCACCCCTCCACTTT; CDR3 protein: CASSHLGGQGDSPLHF
V gene: TRBV12-3/TRBV12-4; J gene: TRBJ2-5; D gene: NA; clone size: NA; CDR3 DNA: TGTGCCAGCAGTATAGGGCGGCTAGCCCAAGAGACCCAGTACTTC; CDR3 protein: CASSIGRLAQETQYF
V gene: TRBV7-8; J gene: TRBJ2-2; D gene: TRBD1; clone size: few; CDR3 DNA: TGTGCCAGCAGCCCACGACAGGGGGCTAACACCGGGGAGCTGTTTTTT; CDR3 protein: CASSPRQGANTGELFF
V gene: TRBV19; J gene: TRBJ1-5; D gene: NA; clone size: few; CDR3 DNA: TGTGCCAGTAGTATAGACCTATATCAGGGTTTCAACCAGCCCCAGCATTTT; CDR3 protein: CASSIDLYQGFNQPQHF
V gene: TRBV10-3; J gene: TRBJ1-4; D gene: TRBD1; clone size: many; CDR3 DNA: TGTGCCATCAGTCCGGACAGGGTAGATGAAAAACTGTTTTTT; CDR3 protein: CAISPDRVDEKLFF
V gene: TRBV25-1; J gene: TRBJ1-1; D gene: NA; clone size: few; CDR3 DNA: TGTGCCAGCAGTTTATGGGTCGGTGCGAACACTGAAGCTTTCTTT; CDR3 protein: CASSLWVGANTEAFF
V gene: TRBV5-1; J gene: TRBJ2-5; D gene: TRBD1; clone size: NA; CDR3 DNA: TGCGCCAGCAGCTTGCAAGGACAGGGGCCCCGAGAGACCCAGTACTTC; CDR3 protein: CASSLQGQGPRETQYF
V gene: TRBV7-1; J gene: TRBJ1-2; D gene: TRBD1; clone size: NA; CDR3 DNA: TGTGCCAGCAGACGTCCCGGGACAGGGTATGGCTACACCTTC; CDR3 protein: CASRRPGTGYGYTF
V gene: TRBV12-3/TRBV12-4; J gene: TRBJ1-5; D gene: NA; clone size: few; CDR3 DNA: TGTGCCAGCAGTTCAGACCCTGTACAGCCCCAGCATTTT; CDR3 protein: CASSSDPVQPQHF
V gene: TRBV7-9; J gene: TRBJ1-1; D gene: NA; clone size: NA; CDR3 DNA: TGTGCCAGCAGCTTAGCGCAGCTTAGTGTCATGAACACTGAAGCTTTCTTT; CDR3 protein: CASSLAQLSVMNTEAFF
V gene: TRBV12-3/TRBV12-4; J gene: TRBJ1-4; D gene: NA; clone size: NA; CDR3 DNA: TGTGCCAGCAGCCTACGGGCGGGAGGTGAAAAACTGTTTTTT; CDR3 protein: CASSLRAGGEKLFF
V gene: TRBV4-1; J gene: TRBJ2-2; D gene: TRBD1; clone size: NA; CDR3 DNA: TGCGCCAGCAGCCCAATCCGGGACAGGGGGCTGTTTTTT; CDR3 protein: CASSPIRDRGLFF
V gene: TRBV7-9; J gene: TRBJ1-2; D gene: TRBD1; clone size: few; CDR3 DNA: TGTGCCAGCAGCCCACGGGACAGTCTCTATGGCTACACCTTC; CDR3 protein: CASSPRDSLYGYTF
V gene: TRBV2; J gene: TRBJ1-5; D gene: TRBD1; clone size: NA; CDR3 DNA: TGTGCCGGGACAGGGATTCATCAGCCCCAGCATTTT; CDR3 protein: CAGTGIHQPQHF
V gene: TRBV7-9; J gene: TRBJ1-2; D gene: NA; clone size: few; CDR3 DNA: TGTGCCAGCACCAGGGAACCTAACTATGGCTACACCTTC; CDR3 protein: CASTREPNYGYTF
V gene: TRBV2; J gene: TRBJ1-5; D gene: NA; clone size: NA; CDR3 DNA: TGTGCCAGCAGTTTAGCCCTCGACAGAAGTAGCAATCAGCCCCAGCATTTT; CDR3 protein: CASSLALDRSSNQPQHF
V gene: TRBV10-3; J gene: TRBJ1-1; D gene: NA; clone size: many; CDR3 DNA: TGTGCCATCAGTGTCCAAGGGTTGGACACTGAAGCTTTCTTT; CDR3 protein: CAISVQGLDTEAFF
V gene: TRBV20-1; J gene: TRBJ1-6; D gene: NA; clone size: few; CDR3 DNA: TGCAGTGCTAGGTTGAGCCAGGGGCTAGTTGGGAATAATTCACCCCTCCACTTT; CDR3 protein: CSARLSQGLVGNNSPLHF
V gene: TRBV15; J gene: TRBJ2-5; D gene: NA; clone size: NA; CDR3 DNA: TGTGCCAGCCAGCAGGGGACTAAAGAGACCCAGTACTTC; CDR3 protein: CASQQGTKETQYF
V gene: TRBV10-2; J gene: TRBJ1-5; D gene: TRBD1; clone size: NA; CDR3 DNA: TGTGCCAGCAAGGGGGGACAGTTTAGCAATCAGCCCCAGCATTTT; CDR3 protein: CASKGGQFSNQPQHF
V gene: TRBV2; J gene: TRBJ1-5; D gene: NA; clone size: many; CDR3 DNA: TGTGCCAGCACCAGGTTGCTTAGCAATCAGCCCCAGCATTTT; CDR3 protein: CASTRLLSNQPQHF
V gene: TRBV2; J gene: TRBJ1-4; D gene: TRBD1; clone size: NA; CDR3 DNA: TGTGCCAGCAGTGAAAGTAGGGGGCACGGTGGAAAACTGTTTTTT; CDR3 protein: CASSESRGHGGKLFF
V gene: TRBV7-2; J gene: TRBJ2-7; D gene: TRBD2; clone size: once; CDR3 DNA: TGTGCTAGCAGCTTAAGGACCTGGACTAGCGGGGGGACCACCTACGAGCAGTACTTC; CDR3 protein: CASSLRTWTSGGTTYEQYF
V gene: TRBV6-1; J gene: TRBJ1-2; D gene: TRBD1; clone size: NA; CDR3 DNA: TGTGCCAGCAGTAAAGGACAGGGCCCCTATGGCTACACCTTC; CDR3 protein: CASSKGQGPYGYTF
V gene: TRBV10-3; J gene: TRBJ2-7; D gene: NA; clone size: many; CDR3 DNA: TGTGCCATCAGTGAGTCTGACGGGATGCTCGGCGAGCAGTACTTC; CDR3 protein: CAISESDGMLGEQYF
V gene: TRBV2; J gene: TRBJ1-2; D gene: NA; clone size: few; CDR3 DNA: TGTGCCAGCGGGGATTTGGACTATGGCTACACCTTC; CDR3 protein: CASGDLDYGYTF
V gene: TRBV7-2; J gene: TRBJ2-5; D gene: TRBD2; clone size: few; CDR3 DNA: TGCGCCAGCAGCCAAGATTTCCTAGCGGGCGGTGAGACCCAGTACTTC; CDR3 protein: CASSQDFLAGGETQYF
V gene: TRBV10-1; J gene: TRBJ2-5; D gene: TRBD2; clone size: NA; CDR3 DNA: TGCGCCAGCAGGCCAACTAGCGGGAGTTACCAAGAGACCCAGTACTTC; CDR3 protein: CASRPTSGSYQETQYF
V gene: TRBV2; J gene: TRBJ1-2; D gene: NA; clone size: NA; CDR3 DNA: TGTGCCAGCAGTGAAATATCGACGGCGCTTACGAGTGGCTACACCTTC; CDR3 protein: CASSEISTALTSGYTF
V gene: TRBV9; J gene: TRBJ1-2; D gene: NA; clone size: many; CDR3 DNA: TGTGCCAGCAGCCCGGATGATGGGAACTATGGCTACACCTTC; CDR3 protein: CASSPDDGNYGYTF
V gene: TRBV7-2; J gene: TRBJ1-2; D gene: TRBD1; clone size: NA; CDR3 DNA: TGTGCCAGCACCCAAACGGGACAGGTGCCCTATGGCTACACCTTC; CDR3 protein: CASTQTGQVPYGYTF
V gene: TRBV7-8; J gene: TRBJ2-5; D gene: TRBD2; clone size: many; CDR3 DNA: TGTGCCAGCAGCTTAGAAGCGGGAGGGCCATTGGAGACCCAGTACTTC; CDR3 protein: CASSLEAGGPLETQYF
V gene: TRBV11-2; J gene: TRBJ1-5; D gene: TRBD1; clone size: NA; CDR3 DNA: TGTGCTCAGGGGGCGCGGGCAAATGGTGAGCCCCAGCATTTT; CDR3 protein: CAQGARANGEPQHF
V gene: TRBV5-4; J gene: TRBJ1-3; D gene: NA; clone size: few; CDR3 DNA: TGTGCCAGCAGCTCGACTGGATGGGGTATTGGAAACACCATATATTTT; CDR3 protein: CASSSTGWGIGNTIYF
V gene: TRBV7-8; J gene: TRBJ2-7; D gene: TRBD2; clone size: many; CDR3 DNA: TGTGCCAGCAGCTTAGCAGCTAGCGGGAGCTACGAGCAGTACTTC; CDR3 protein: CASSLAASGSYEQYF
V gene: TRBV2; J gene: TRBJ1-2; D gene: NA; clone size: NA; CDR3 DNA: TGTGCCAGCAGTGTGGTAGGGTTTGGCTACACCTTC; CDR3 protein: CASSVVGFGYTF
V gene: TRBV7-2; J gene: TRBJ2-7; D gene: TRBD1; clone size: many; CDR3 DNA: TGTGCCAGCAGCGGGGACCGGGACAGGGACCACGAGCAGTACTTC; CDR3 protein: CASSGDRDRDHEQYF
V gene: TRBV7-3; J gene: TRBJ1-1; D gene: NA; clone size: few; CDR3 DNA: TGTGCCAGCAGCCACGGACGAAGAGAGGGATGGGCTTTCTTT; CDR3 protein: CASSHGRREGWAFF
V gene: TRBV12-3/TRBV12-4; J gene: TRBJ1-1; D gene: NA; clone size: NA; CDR3 DNA: TGTGCCAGCAGTTTATACCCCACGGATACTGAAGCTTTCTTT; CDR3 protein: CASSLYPTDTEAFF
V gene: TRBV6-5; J gene: TRBJ2-7; D gene: TRBD1; clone size: NA; CDR3 DNA: TGTGCCAGCAGTTCCTCACAGGGGGCTTTCCACGAGCAGTACTTC; CDR3 protein: CASSSSQGAFHEQYF